The rows below give T cell receptor beta chains drawn from one sample of a study of T cell responses to AZD1222 COVID-19 vaccine. The data were produced by immunoSEQ multiplex PCR, yet TCRdb's version contains in-frame clones alone and is incomplete. This sample has some 100,000 clones; approximately 90% occur once, and the top ten carry under 4%. The sample here was peripheral blood, taken on day 0 of AZD1222 vaccination. The receptors come from an adult in good health. Both conserved end residues are part of each CDR3. D genes are given only for firm matches. Only part of the rows carry a size: once, few, many, or a class if the clone is expanded.

v_gene	d_gene	j_gene	abundance	CDR3nt	CDR3aa
TRBV4-1	NA	TRBJ1-1	NA	TGCGCCAGCAGCCGAACCCGTAGGGGCAAGGGGACTGAAGCTTTCTTT	CASSRTRRGKGTEAFF
TRBV19	TRBD2	TRBJ2-2	NA	TGTGCCAGTAGTATAAGACAGGCGGGGGGCAGCGGGGAGCTGTTTTTT	CASSIRQAGGSGELFF
TRBV5-1	NA	TRBJ1-1	NA	TGCGCCAGCAGCTTTGGGACGGGGAACACTGAAGCTTTCTTT	CASSFGTGNTEAFF
TRBV28	NA	TRBJ1-2	NA	TGTGCCAGCAGTTTTGGGAGGGGCAGGAGCCCGAAAGGCTACACCTTC	CASSFGRGRSPKGYTF
TRBV7-8	TRBD1	TRBJ1-3	NA	TGTGCCAGCAGCTACCACCGGGACAGGGTCGATAACACCATATATTTT	CASSYHRDRVDNTIYF
TRBV7-2	NA	TRBJ2-7	NA	TGTGCCAGCAGCTTAGGGCCAAAGCCCTACGAGCAGTACTTC	CASSLGPKPYEQYF
TRBV13	NA	TRBJ2-6	NA	TGTGCCAGCAGCCTTTCTGGGGCCAACGTCCTGACTTTC	CASSLSGANVLTF
TRBV2	TRBD1	TRBJ1-5	NA	TGTGCCAGCAGTGGATCAGGGGGCTATCAGCCCCAGCATTTT	CASSGSGGYQPQHF
TRBV28	NA	TRBJ1-2	NA	TGTGCCAGCAGCCCCCCGGGGTTTGGCTACACCTTC	CASSPPGFGYTF
TRBV7-9	NA	TRBJ1-1	NA	TGTGCCAGCAGCTTATTGCAGGGATTGAACACTGAAGCTTTCTTT	CASSLLQGLNTEAFF
TRBV5-1	NA	TRBJ2-2	NA	TGCGCCAGCAGCTTGGGGGCAGGCAACACCGGGGAGCTGTTTTTT	CASSLGAGNTGELFF
TRBV10-1	NA	TRBJ1-5	NA	TGCGCCAGCAGTGGAGGGGACACCGGGCCCCAGCATTTT	CASSGGDTGPQHF
TRBV5-5	TRBD1	TRBJ1-1	NA	TGTGCCAGCAGCCGACAGGGAATGAACACTGAAGCTTTCTTT	CASSRQGMNTEAFF
TRBV27	NA	TRBJ1-4	NA	TGTGCCAGCAGTTTCCGACGGGCTAATGAAAAACTGTTTTTT	CASSFRRANEKLFF
TRBV2	NA	TRBJ2-1	NA	TGTGCCAGCAAGATACAGGGTGGCCCCTCGAACTACAATGAGCAGTTCTTC	CASKIQGGPSNYNEQFF
TRBV7-2	TRBD2	TRBJ2-5	NA	TGTGCCAGCAGCTTACTAGCGGGGGGGCTAGACTTC	CASSLLAGGLDF
TRBV19	TRBD1	TRBJ2-6	NA	TGTGCCAGTAGTATTGGGACAGGGTGGGGAGGGGCCAACGTCCTGACTTTC	CASSIGTGWGGANVLTF
TRBV19	NA	TRBJ2-5	NA	TGTGCCAGTAGTGGAAGCAGGGAAGAGACCCAGTACTTC	CASSGSREETQYF
TRBV5-5	NA	TRBJ1-4	NA	TGTGCCAGCAGCTTTGTCCAGGAAATAGAAAAACTGTTTTTT	CASSFVQEIEKLFF
TRBV11-2	NA	TRBJ2-7	NA	TGTGCCAGCAGCTCCCCGGGGTACGAGCAGTACTTC	CASSSPGYEQYF
TRBV5-3	NA	TRBJ1-5	NA	TGTGCCAGAAGCGGCCCCGGGGGCAAATACAGCAATCAGCCCCAGCATTTT	CARSGPGGKYSNQPQHF
TRBV29-1	TRBD1	TRBJ1-2	NA	TGCAGGGACAGGGGCCTTTGTGGCTACACCTTC	CRDRGLCGYTF
TRBV6-1	NA	TRBJ2-1	NA	TGTGCCAGCAGTGAAGCGCTCAGGGGACCGTTCTTC	CASSEALRGPFF
TRBV7-2	NA	TRBJ1-3	NA	TGTGCCAGCAGCTTAGCGCCCGGTCCTGGAAACACCATATATTTT	CASSLAPGPGNTIYF
TRBV7-3	TRBD2	TRBJ2-7	NA	TGTGCCAGCAGCCTATCAGCGGGAATCTCCTACGAGCAGTACTTC	CASSLSAGISYEQYF
TRBV4-3	TRBD2	TRBJ2-2	NA	TGCGCCAGCAGCCAAGATCGCCGGGGGGGCCTAACCGGGGAGCTGTTTTTT	CASSQDRRGGLTGELFF
TRBV5-1	NA	TRBJ1-6	NA	TGCGCCAGCAGCTCTGATACCGGGAGGGATTCACCCCTCCACTTT	CASSSDTGRDSPLHF
TRBV5-1	TRBD1	TRBJ1-6	NA	TGCGCCAGCAGCTCCGGGACAGGGGAGGGTTCACCCCTCCACTTT	CASSSGTGEGSPLHF
TRBV29-1	NA	TRBJ1-2	NA	TGCAGCGCCAGGTCCGGGGGGCATGGCTACACCTTC	CSARSGGHGYTF
TRBV6-4	NA	TRBJ1-1	NA	TGTGCCAGCAGTGACTCTTGGACAGCTAGCACCAACACTGAAGCTTTCTTT	CASSDSWTASTNTEAFF
TRBV15	NA	TRBJ1-2	NA	TGTGCCACCAGCAGAGATCGTACCAGGAGCTACACCTTC	CATSRDRTRSYTF
TRBV10-2	TRBD2	TRBJ2-1	NA	TGCGCCAGCAGCCCTAGTAGCGGGGGCGGGGGCTCCTACAATGAGCAGTTCTTC	CASSPSSGGGGSYNEQFF
TRBV3-1/TRBV3-2	NA	TRBJ1-6	NA	TGTGCCAGCACCCGGACAAGAGGGAATTCACCCCTCCACTTT	CASTRTRGNSPLHF
TRBV7-2	TRBD1	TRBJ1-2	once	TGTGCCAGCAGCTCCGGGACAGGGAACCGCTACACCTTC	CASSSGTGNRYTF
TRBV6-4	NA	TRBJ1-6	NA	TGTGCCAGCAGCATAGAAGCGGGCAATTCACCCCTCCACTTT	CASSIEAGNSPLHF
TRBV6-5	NA	TRBJ1-3	NA	TGTGCCAGCAGTCAGGGCCTTGGAAACACCATATATTTT	CASSQGLGNTIYF
TRBV7-7	NA	TRBJ2-5	NA	TGTGCTAGCAGCTTGGGACCGGGACGACAAGAGACCCAGTACTTC	CASSLGPGRQETQYF
TRBV7-2	NA	TRBJ2-7	NA	TGTGCCAGCAGCGCCCACTACGAGCAGTACTTC	CASSAHYEQYF
TRBV10-3	NA	TRBJ2-2	NA	TGTGCCATCAGTGACCCCCAGGGGACCGGGGAGCTGTTTTTT	CAISDPQGTGELFF
TRBV6-2/TRBV6-3	NA	TRBJ1-1	NA	TGTGCCAGCAGTTTCGACGGGGGGTACACTGAAGCTTTCTTT	CASSFDGGYTEAFF
TRBV11-2	TRBD1	TRBJ2-7	NA	TGTGCCAGCAGCCAACAGGGGTCCGCCTACGAGCAGTACTTC	CASSQQGSAYEQYF
TRBV3-1/TRBV3-2	TRBD1	TRBJ2-2	NA	TGTGCCAGCAGCCAGCGACAGGGAAGATTTCGGGCCGGGGAGCTGTTTTTT	CASSQRQGRFRAGELFF
TRBV11-1	NA	TRBJ1-1	NA	TGTGCCAGCAGTCGTCTGAGCAGCTTGAACACTGAAGCTTTCTTT	CASSRLSSLNTEAFF
TRBV6-1	NA	TRBJ2-6	NA	TGTGCCAGCAGTGAAGCTTACGACAGCAGATTCTCTGGGGCCAACGTCCTGACTTTC	CASSEAYDSRFSGANVLTF
TRBV13	TRBD2	TRBJ2-2	NA	TGTGCCAGCAGCTTACGGCTAGCGGGGGCCTCCCACGGGGAGCTGTTTTTT	CASSLRLAGASHGELFF
TRBV28	NA	TRBJ1-1	once	TGTGCCAGCAGTTTTAGGGGAGCGAACACTGAAGCTTTCTTT	CASSFRGANTEAFF
TRBV11-3	NA	TRBJ1-1	once	TGTGCCAGCAGCCTAACATCGAACACTGAAGCTTTCTTT	CASSLTSNTEAFF